The present T cell receptor (beta chain) was sequenced within a study of T cell responses to AZD1222 COVID-19 vaccine. Only in-frame clones appear in the TCRdb table, and some are missing; sequencing was by immunoSEQ multiplex PCR. The table has 150,000 to 200,000 clones, approximately 92% seen once. The germline V gene encodes CDR1 MNHEY and CDR2 SVGAGI. Losses at the gene ends were 5 bases for V and 3 bases for J; bases not matched to a gene: 6. The CDR3 has 15 amino acids. Comments on this clone: Its antigen is as yet unknown.

Overall study results and limits: Vaccination with two AZD1222 doses was followed by a rise in Spike-specific TCR breadth and depth.

The sequence came from an adult who received the MenACWY meningococcal vaccine as a control. The sample was peripheral blood, taken 28 days after the second dose of the MenACWY control vaccine. This rearrangement joins TRBV6-5 to TRBJ1-1; 10 nucleotides line up with TRBD1. The CDR3 loop is CASSRGQGVDTEAFF. CDR3 sequence (DNA): TGTGCCAGCAGTCGAGGACAGGGGGTAGACACTGAAGCTTTCTTT.